The TCR beta chain described here comes from a study of OX40 agonist ivuxolimab in advanced cancers. The study in broad terms: The costimulatory receptor OX40 (CD134) was targeted by ivuxolimab, a fully human IgG2 agonistic monoclonal antibody. The monotherapy dose-escalation portion (N ≈ 52 patients) of the phase I ivuxolimab trial is reported in the paper. The dose-escalation cohort was 82.7% male with a mean age of around 64 years, ranging from roughly 23 to 90. The point of sequencing TCRbeta in the periphery was to test whether ivuxolimab changed TCR sequence diversity and drove clonal T-cell expansion. Intravenous ivuxolimab was administered to patients every 2 weeks at six dose levels: 0.01, 0.1, 0.3, 1.5, 3 and 10 mg/kg. Among the roughly 50 dose-escalation patients, some 19 had hepatocellular carcinoma, roughly 15 melanoma, 9 renal cell carcinoma and 9 head and neck cancer. Prior anti-PD-1, anti-PD-L1 or anti-CTLA-4 therapy was permitted, and approximately 42% of dose-escalation patients had received checkpoint inhibitors. Partial responses occurred in three dose-escalation patients, of whom one had hepatocellular carcinoma and two had cutaneous melanoma. Broader findings and caveats from the paper: At doses of 0.1 to 3.0 mg/kg, clonal expansion of both CD4+ and CD8+ blood T cells was observed from baseline to week 6. In the 0.1-3.0 mg/kg groups, partial responders were among the patients with the lowest normalized peripheral clonal expansion, particularly in CD8+ T cells. Antigen specificity was not determined for the clonally expanded peripheral T cells. Low levels of normalized T-cell clonal expansion were also seen in some patients who did not respond. After ivuxolimab, more expanded clones were found on average in CD8+ T cells than in CD4+ T cells.

Genomic DNA was isolated from the sorted cells so that the TCRbeta CDR3 region could be sequenced. The immunoSEQ Assay was used to sequence the TCRbeta CDR3 regions. The immuneACCESS repertoire file appears here via TCRdb, limited to in-frame rearrangements. These files lack a portion of the clones; in checked studies, under half of the deficit traces to unresolved V genes, and the cause of the others is not known. Counted in this sample were fewer than 15,000 clones; roughly 87% of them appeared once. Clones ranked in the top ten supply less than 80% of the sample. Patients with a history of autoimmune disease or receiving systemic immunosuppression were excluded from the trial. Peripheral blood for TCR sequencing was collected from all dose cohorts at baseline, on cycle 4 day 1, and on cycle 7 day 1. The samples were drawn from a first-in-human, open-label, multicenter phase I dose-escalation trial of ivuxolimab. Adults with locally advanced or metastatic melanoma, renal cell, hepatocellular, or head and neck squamous cell carcinoma were enrolled in the trial. CD4+ and CD8+ T cells were sorted separately from peripheral blood before TCR sequencing.

The CDR1 and CDR2 encoded by the germline V gene are SGDLS and YYNGEE. The CDR3 holds 16 amino acids from the cysteine to the phenylalanine. Only CDR3 DNA is held: 48 bases, read in frame from base 1. V gives up 4 bases and J gives up 3 bases, and the segment between their germline ends measures 20 bases. In this sample, this clone turned up a few times. Its antigen specificity is not known. The input lacks base qualities; no much larger clone sits a single base away. The chain joins TRBV9 to TRBJ2-7; the D gene is not confidently resolved. The sample was CD4+ or CD8+ T cells sorted from blood, taken in a trial of the OX40 agonist ivuxolimab. This sequence originates from an adult with an advanced solid tumor such as melanoma, head and neck, liver or kidney cancer. The sequenced DNA: TGTGCCAGCAGCCTCCAGCCCACTAATCAACGCTACGAGCAGTACTTC. Protein translation: CASSLQPTNQRYEQYF.